A selection of T cell receptor beta chains follows, all from one sample in a study of blood T cells in healthy people across ages. TCRdb passed the 5' RACE reads through MiXCR, listing each CDR3 protein once. The profile covers 1,500,000 or so distinct CDR3 sequences, with approximately 59% appearing a single time and over 5.5% taken by the ten largest. The sample was blood. The receptors were gathered from a man aged 18-30 years in good health. The CDR3 runs from the conserved cysteine through the conserved F or W. A D gene is named only where the DNA matches it firmly. Clone size is shown for a subset of rows, as once, few, many or a class of expanded clone.

TRBV12-3/TRBV12-4,.,.,TRBJ1-3,TGTGCCAGCAGTCCGGGAACCCAGGGCAGGAACACCATATATTTT,CASSPGTQGRNTIYF
TRBV27,few,TRBD2,TRBJ2-7,TGTGCCAGCAGTTGGAGGGGACTAAACTACGAGCAGTACTTC,CASSWRGLNYEQYF
TRBV28,.,.,TRBJ1-6,TGTGCCAGCCTTCAGAGCTCCTATAATTCACCCCTCCACTTT,CASLQSSYNSPLHF
TRBV3-1,.,.,TRBJ2-4,TGTGCCAGCAGCCTAGGTGGAGGCGTAGCCAAAAACATTCAGTACTTC,CASSLGGGVAKNIQYF
TRBV11-3,few,.,TRBJ2-3,TGTGCCAGCAGCTTAAAGGCGGGCGGCGACACAGATACGCAGTATTTT,CASSLKAGGDTDTQYF
TRBV29-1,many,.,TRBJ2-1,TGCAGCGTTGTAGGAGCAGGGGCGAGCGATGAGCAGTTCTTC,CSVVGAGASDEQFF
TRBV20-1,.,TRBD2,TRBJ2-7,TGCAGTGCTAGTTACCTAGCGGTCCCCTACGAGCAGTACTTC,CSASYLAVPYEQYF
TRBV29-1,.,TRBD1,TRBJ1-1,TGCAGCGTTCACAGGGGTGGGACTGAAGCTTTCTTT,CSVHRGGTEAFF
TRBV4-1,.,.,TRBJ2-7,TGCGCCAGCAGCCAAGAAAGAAGGAACCCGGGACGAACATACGAGCAGTACTTC,CASSQERRNPGRTYEQYF
TRBV4-3,.,.,TRBJ2-3,TGCGCCAGCAGCCAAGATCGCGGTGGATTGGATACGCAGTATTTT,CASSQDRGGLDTQYF
TRBV4-3,few,.,TRBJ1-2,TGCGCCAGCAGCCAAGCAACGGGGGGTTCTGGTGGCTACACCTTC,CASSQATGGSGGYTF
TRBV7-7,.,TRBD2,TRBJ2-2,TGTGCCAGCAGCTTAGTCCCGGGACTAGCCGGAAACACCGGGGAGCTGTTTTTT,CASSLVPGLAGNTGELFF
TRBV29-1,few,TRBD2,TRBJ2-7,TGCAGCGTTGAAGAGCGGGAGGGGCCTGAAGAGCAGTACTTC,CSVEEREGPEEQYF
TRBV12-3/TRBV12-4,.,TRBD1,TRBJ1-1,TGTGCCAGCAGTTTACCCTTCCGGGACAGGGCAGCTGAAGCTTTCTTT,CASSLPFRDRAAEAFF
TRBV3-1,.,TRBD2,TRBJ2-7,TGTGCCAGCAGCCAGGTTAATGGGGGGGGTGAGCAGTACTTC,CASSQVNGGGEQYF
TRBV20-1,.,.,TRBJ1-1,TGCAGAGCAAAAGTGGCAACCATGAACACTGAAGCTTTCTTT,CRAKVATMNTEAFF
TRBV9,.,.,TRBJ1-4,TGTGCCAGCAGCGCCTCCGGGCCCCTGAGAGGAAAACTGTTTTTT,CASSASGPLRGKLFF
TRBV7-8,.,.,TRBJ2-1,TGTGCCAGCAGCTGGGAGGTATCCAATGAGCAGTTCTTC,CASSWEVSNEQFF
TRBV20-1,.,.,TRBJ2-7,TGCAGTGCTAGGGGGGACCCCTACAATGAGCAGTACTTC,CSARGDPYNEQYF
TRBV20-1,few,.,TRBJ2-1,TGCAGTGCTAGGAACTACAATGAGCAGTTCTTC,CSARNYNEQFF
TRBV27,once,TRBD1,TRBJ2-3,TGTGCCAGCAGTCCCCAGGGGGTGACGCAGTATTTT,CASSPQGVTQYF
TRBV7-6,few,.,TRBJ2-5,TGTGCCAGCAGCTTAGATATAGCGGCCCTCCAAGAGACCCAGTACTTC,CASSLDIAALQETQYF
TRBV4-1,.,.,TRBJ2-7,TGCGCCAGCAGCCATCCCGCCAGGGTGGACGAGCAGTACTTC,CASSHPARVDEQYF
TRBV2,once,TRBD1,TRBJ2-1,TGTGCCAGCAGTGTATGGGACAGGGGGACCCTAAACAATGAGCAGTTCTTC,CASSVWDRGTLNNEQFF
TRBV4-2,.,TRBD2,TRBJ2-5,TGTGCCAGCAGCCAAGGTGGGACTAGCGGGGGCCAAGAGACCCAGTACTTC,CASSQGGTSGGQETQYF
TRBV7-8,.,.,TRBJ2-5,TGTGCCAGCAGCTTAGTTGGGCCGTTGGAGTACTTC,CASSLVGPLEYF
TRBV7-9,few,.,TRBJ1-2,TGTGCCAGCAGCTCGCCGGGGGGCTATGGCTACACCTTC,CASSSPGGYGYTF
TRBV28,.,.,TRBJ2-5,TGTGCCACCCTTTCCGCGGTAGACCAAGAGACCCAGTACTTC,CATLSAVDQETQYF
TRBV4-1,.,.,TRBJ1-5,TGCGCCAGCAGCCAAGAGGCGGGGGGCAATCAGCCCCAGCATTTT,CASSQEAGGNQPQHF
TRBV2,.,TRBD2,TRBJ2-3,TGTGCCAGCAGTCGGGTTAGCGGGAGTCGAGATACGCAGTATTTT,CASSRVSGSRDTQYF
TRBV7-6,.,.,TRBJ2-1,TGTGCCAGCAGCTTACGGGCTTGGGGCGGAGGGGAAGAGAGCTCCTACAATGAGCAGTTCTTC,CASSLRAWGGGEESSYNEQFF
TRBV20-1,few,.,TRBJ2-1,TGCAGTGCCCCGACTAGGCTGGCCTACAATGAGCAGTTCTTC,CSAPTRLAYNEQFF
TRBV7-9,few,.,TRBJ1-2,TGTGCCAGCAGCACCGTACAGGGCTATGGCTACACCTTC,CASSTVQGYGYTF
TRBV5-1,.,.,TRBJ2-1,TGCGCCAGCACTCGGACAGACTACAATGAGCAGTTCTTC,CASTRTDYNEQFF
TRBV10-3,.,TRBD1,TRBJ2-7,TGTGCCATCAGTGGGCAGGGGGTCTACGAGCAGTACTTC,CAISGQGVYEQYF
TRBV5-1,.,.,TRBJ2-2,TGCGCCAGCACCGTGGACGGCGGGGAGCTGTTTTTT,CASTVDGGELFF
TRBV6-5,.,TRBD1,TRBJ2-5,TGTGCCAGCAGTTCCACAGGGGGGACCCAAGAGACCCAGTACTTC,CASSSTGGTQETQYF
TRBV9,.,.,TRBJ2-7,TGTGCCAGCAGCGTATCAAGTCCCTCATACTACGAGCAGTACTTC,CASSVSSPSYYEQYF
TRBV7-2,few,.,TRBJ2-3,TGTGCCAGCAGCTTGTCCATAGGAATTAGATGGACTACGCAGTATTTT,CASSLSIGIRWTTQYF
TRBV6-2/TRBV6-3,.,.,TRBJ1-6,TGTGCCACCGAGGGGAGATCTTCACCCCTCCACTTT,CATEGRSSPLHF
TRBV29-1,.,TRBD1,TRBJ2-5,TGCAGCGCCCAGGGGGCGGGCGGAGAGACCCAGTACTTC,CSAQGAGGETQYF
TRBV6-5,.,.,TRBJ2-5,TGTGCCAGCAGTTCCCCAGGTAGGGGCGGAGAGACCCAGTACTTC,CASSSPGRGGETQYF
TRBV3-1,.,.,TRBJ2-7,TGTGCCAGCAGCCAGGGGCCAGGGGAGGCCTACGAGCAGTACTTC,CASSQGPGEAYEQYF